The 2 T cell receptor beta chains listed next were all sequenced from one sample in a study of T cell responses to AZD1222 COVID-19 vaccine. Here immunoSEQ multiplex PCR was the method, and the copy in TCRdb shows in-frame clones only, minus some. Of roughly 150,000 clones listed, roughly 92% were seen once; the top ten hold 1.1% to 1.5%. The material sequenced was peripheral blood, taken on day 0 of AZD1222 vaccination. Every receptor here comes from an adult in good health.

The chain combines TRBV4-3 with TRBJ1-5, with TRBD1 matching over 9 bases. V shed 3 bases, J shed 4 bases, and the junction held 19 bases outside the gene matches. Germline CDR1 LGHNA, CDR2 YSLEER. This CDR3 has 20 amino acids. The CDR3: CASSHHQATHRGRRNQPQHF. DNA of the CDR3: TGCGCCAGCAGCCATCACCAAGCTACCCACAGGGGGCGGAGAAATCAGCCCCAGCATTTT.

In nucleotides, the CDR3 is TGTGCCAGCAGCTTCGGACCGATGAACACTGAAGCTTTCTTT. This sequence encodes CASSFGPMNTEAFF. The V gene is TRBV7-3, the J gene TRBJ1-1; the D is unclear. This CDR3 is 14 amino acids long. Trimming cost V 3 bases and J 0 bases, with 8 bases left between them. The V gene's germline CDR1 is SGHTA and CDR2 FQGTGA.